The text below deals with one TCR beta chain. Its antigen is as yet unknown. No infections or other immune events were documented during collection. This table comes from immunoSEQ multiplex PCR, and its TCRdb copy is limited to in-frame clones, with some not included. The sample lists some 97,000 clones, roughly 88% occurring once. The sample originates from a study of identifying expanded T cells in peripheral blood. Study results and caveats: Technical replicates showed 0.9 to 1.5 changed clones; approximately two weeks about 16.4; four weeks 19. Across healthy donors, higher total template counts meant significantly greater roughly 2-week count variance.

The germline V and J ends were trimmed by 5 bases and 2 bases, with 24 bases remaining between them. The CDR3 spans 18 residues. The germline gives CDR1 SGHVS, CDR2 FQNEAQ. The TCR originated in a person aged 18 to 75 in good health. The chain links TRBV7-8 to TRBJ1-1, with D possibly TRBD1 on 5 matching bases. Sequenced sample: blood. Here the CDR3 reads CASSPWGDVRDANTEAFF. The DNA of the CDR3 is TGTGCCAGCAGCCCCTGGGGTGACGTCCGGGACGCTAACACTGAAGCTTTCTTT.